This record looks at one TCR beta chain sequence and its context. TCRdb's copy holds only in-frame clones and misses some; the assay was immunoSEQ multiplex PCR. The table records 45,000 to 55,000 clones, 92% of them present only once. The record originates from a study of T cell changes during pregnancy in multiple sclerosis. The CDR3 sequence is 15 residues long. V was shortened by 1 base and J by 2 bases, with 11 bases between the two germline ends. The germline V gene has CDR1 LGHNA and CDR2 YSLEER. This TCR was sampled from a female donor with multiple sclerosis, enrolled in a pregnancy study. The genes are TRBV4-3 and TRBJ2-5, with a weak D call TRBD1 (6 bases). The specimen comprised CD4+ T cells from peripheral blood mononuclear cells, sampled after pregnancy. CDR3 bases: TGCGCCAGCAGCCAAGGGACAGTGTCGCAAGAGACCCAGTACTTC. This codes for CASSQGTVSQETQYF.